This T cell receptor beta chain was captured in a study of CD8+CD57+ T cells in acquired aplastic anemia. The use of genomic DNA as template underpinned the TCR beta VDJ and CDR3 profiling. TCRdb redid the calling of the reads with MiXCR, one entry per CDR3 protein. The repertoire holds fewer than 200,000 distinct CDR3 sequences, with 71% as singletons. Sequencing involved patients with CD8+CD57+ cell expansion previously shown by flow cytometry. The sequenced material came from sorted CD4+, CD8+, or CD8+CD57+ T cells (not recorded which) from PBMCs. The source of this sequence is a human donor with aplastic anemia.

The DNA of the CDR3 is TGCGCCAGCAGCTTGGCGGGACAGGGAATGAATGAGCAGTTCTTC. Protein: CASSLAGQGMNEQFF. The gene calls are TRBV5-1 and TRBJ2-1, with TRBD1 matching over 9 bases. V lost 0 bases, J lost 7 bases, and 5 bases stayed unmatched. Germline V gene lookup returns CDR1 SGHRS and CDR2 YFSETQ. The CDR3 is 15 amino acids.